This T cell receptor (beta chain) appears in the sequencing data of a study of CD8 T cells in Susac syndrome (dated by TCRdb to the late 2010s). Regarding the research as a whole: Whether CD8+ T cell activation and differentiation in Susac syndrome was antigen driven was tested using repertoire sequencing. CD8+ T cell repertoire clonality was compared between fewer than 13 healthy donors, roughly 14 Susac syndrome patients and some 15 multiple sclerosis patients.

Study-wide conclusions, independent of this receptor: The study acknowledged that relatively few individuals were included in the TCR sequencing and HLA analysis.

RNA was extracted with the RNeasy kit and roughly 0.45 to 1 ug was reverse transcribed using random hexamers. The immunoSEQ multiplex PCR assay, covering 54 Vbeta and 13 Jbeta segments, was used to amplify TCR beta CDR3 regions. Bias from PCR amplification was corrected by using a synthetic template baseline for primer optimization and for computational correction. As for how the authors treated the data: Reads were annotated to V, D and J genes per IMGT and analyzed with immunoSEQ Analyzer, keeping only productive sequences. Clonality was computed as one minus Shannon entropy normalized by log2 of the number of productive unique sequences. For each patient and control, public and private clones were evaluated among the 100 most prevalent clones. Clones were defined as Susac-specific if absent from the healthy and MS cohorts, from under 1,200 published viral clones and from other ImmuneACCESS disease sequences. TCRdb handled the public reads itself, with Q25 trimming in fastp and clone calling in MiXCR, and kept productive beta chains. CDR3 protein duplicates are merged, each entry listing the most common genes and DNA. None of the V and J calls come from the authors' own analysis; TCRdb made them. For this sample there are some 450,000 distinct CDR3 sequences; more than 80% appear just once. Of the sample, 0.09% to 0.15% falls within the top ten clones.

V trim: 4 bases; J trim: 3 bases; unmatched bases: 11. According to the germline V gene, CDR1 reads MNHEY and CDR2 reads SVGEGT. The CDR3 covers 16 residues, taking in both the cysteine and the phenylalanine. Only the CDR3 part of the read is kept: 48 bases, read in frame from the first base. High-throughput TCR beta sequencing profiled peripheral blood CD8+ and CD4+ T cells from healthy donors, Susac syndrome patients and multiple sclerosis patients. The multiple sclerosis controls were treatment-naive patients whose relapsing-remitting disease, either stable or active, fulfilled the revised McDonald criteria. Bulk CD8+ and CD4+ T cells were purified by magnetic negative isolation, while CD8+ TEMRA cells were enriched using FACS. Blood was drawn into EDTA tubes, processed within 24 hours, and PBMCs were isolated by density gradient centrifugation. PBMCs intended for TCR sequencing were cryopreserved in liquid nitrogen and thawed later in a water bath at 37 degrees C. A purity of at least 90% was achieved for sorted or isolated CD4+, CD8+ and CD8+ TEMRA cells.

As for this clonotype: Its specific antigen is unknown. Base qualities are not provided; no much larger clone lies one nucleotide away.

Sequencing was performed on CD8+ T cells from PBMCs. This clonotype originated in a human donor with multiple sclerosis. The chain uses TRBV6-2 or TRBV6-3 and TRBJ1-1, and TRBD1 aligns with 7 junction nucleotides. The DNA sequence follows: TGTGCCAGCAGTTCCGACCTTCTTACAGGGGACACTGAAGCTTTCTTT. This encodes CASSSDLLTGDTEAFF.